The sequence of this T cell receptor (beta chain) was determined in a study of blood T cell repertoires in COVID-19. Turning to the study itself: Acute-phase and convalescent COVID-19 samples originated in the United States, Italy and Spain. PBMCs, B-cell-depleted T cells, or T cells were the source of the cDNA or gDNA that made up the material.

CDR1 is GTSNPN, CDR2 SVGIG, per germline (reference sequence). CDR3 size: 14 residues. Trimming took off 4 bases at V and 2 bases at J, with 11 bases between the two ends. This clone has more than one count but fewer than ten. How the authors handled the data: Amplification of reference gene primers was used by the study to estimate nucleated cell counts. The repertoire was sequenced with immunoSEQ multiplex PCR; TCRdb's copy has only in-frame clones and lacks some. V and J calls and clone size follow that table, whereas D and trimming were derived from the DNA. The sample has 98,000 or so clones; roughly 90% are singletons.

The sample was peripheral blood. The receptor comes from a human donor in a cohort sampled during active COVID-19. The chain has TRBV30 and TRBJ2-2; weak D call: TRBD2 (5 bases). CDR3 bases: TGTGCCTGGAATCGGGGTTTAAACACCGGGGAGCTGTTTTTT. Translated: CAWNRGLNTGELFF.